The 15 T cell receptor beta chains below all came from one sample that was sequenced in a study of tumor-infiltrating lymphocytes in primary liver carcinoma (dated by TCRdb to 2017 to 2019). Sequencing relied on an Illumina HiSeq 2500. Using a constant-region primer and ProtoScript II reverse transcriptase, TCRbeta-specific cDNA was reverse-transcribed from around 500 ng total RNA. Three nested multiplex PCR rounds, following a slightly modified ARM-PCR procedure, were used to build the TCRbeta libraries. Each of the first two PCR rounds ran for around 10 cycles using multiplex TRBV1-TRBV30 forward primers together with a Cbeta reverse primer. The public sequencing data were trimmed at Q25 with fastp and processed into clonotypes with MiXCR by TCRdb, which kept only in-frame beta chains. Rows with one shared CDR3 protein collapse into an entry with the most common genes and DNA. In this sample the table shows about 74,000 distinct CDR3 sequences, roughly two thirds of which occur a single time. The ten most abundant clones make up 28% of the sample.

Without any cell sorting, total RNA and DNA were extracted together from approximately 20-30 mg of bulk tissue using the AllPrep DNA/RNA mini kit. The sequencing sample was made of liver tumor tissue from sampling region 4. The intended sense of this specimen's cell subset or site label: tumor region T4, right-lateral pole. The receptor set was obtained from a man aged 40-49 years with primary liver carcinoma and hepatitis B virus infection.

Regarding this clonotype: The junction shows a germline mismatch at one end, possibly a read error. The genes are TRBV11-2 and TRBJ2-2; a weak D match, TRBD2 (6 bases). In germline, CDR1 is SGHAT, CDR2 FQNNGV. This CDR3 has 16 amino acids. The CDR3 DNA follows: TGTGCCAGCAACTTAGTGGCAGCGGGTAACACCGGGGAGCTGTTTTTT. Protein sequence: CASNLVAAGNTGELFF. Combining the CDR3 with reference TRBV11-2 and TRBJ2-2 gives the whole variable domain EAGVAQSPRYKIIEKRQSVAFWCNPISGHATLYWYQQILGQGPKLLIQFQNNGVVDDSQLPKDRFSAERLKGVDSTLKIQPAKLEDSAVYLCASNLVAAGNTGELFFGEGSRLTVL.

Notes on this clonotype: At one end the junction does not follow the germline gene, possibly because of a read error. The chain links TRBV7-8 to TRBJ2-1; 11 bases map to TRBD2. This CDR3 spans 15 amino acids. Germline lookup yields CDR1 SGHVS and CDR2 FQNEAQ. The CDR3 nucleotides are TGCGCCAGCAGCTTAGCGGGAGGGCGGGGCAATGAGCAGTTATTC. Amino acid sequence: CASSLAGGRGNEQLF. Looking up the rest from reference TRBV7-8 and TRBJ2-1 gives the full variable domain: GAGVSQSPRYKVAKRGQDVALRCDPISGHVSLFWYQQALGQGPEFLTYFQNEAQLDKSGLPSDRFFAERPEGSVSTLKIQRTQQEDSAVYLCASSLAGGRGNEQLFGPGTRLTVL.

Points on this clonotype: At one of its ends the junction is not consistent with the germline gene, which may arise from a read error. The chain combines TRBV23-1 with TRBJ2-5; D remains unclear. TRBV23-1 is given ORF status, its function remaining uncertain. The CDR3 sequence is 13 residues long. As DNA, the CDR3 is TGCGCCAGCAGTCAATGGCCTAGAGAGACCCGGTACTTC. Amino acid sequence: CASSQWPRETRYF.

In the case of this clonotype: Being one base from a much bigger clone, this may be a read error. The conserved phenylalanine or tryptophan is not found at the CDR3 terminus, so this likely reflects a read error. This sequence joins TRBV28 and TRBJ2-1; possibly TRBD1 or TRBD2 for D (5 bases each). CDR3 length equals 14 residues. Germline loops: CDR1 MDHEN, CDR2 SYDVKM. V lost 8 bases and J lost 3, with 14 bases in between. The CDR3 reads CASCHGDDYNEQFL. The CDR3 coding sequence is TGTGCCAGCTGCCATGGGGACGACTACAATGAGCAGTTCCTC.

About this clonotype: A single base separates this from a much larger clone, so it may be a read error. V and J are TRBV28 and TRBJ1-2; 7 nucleotides align to TRBD1. In germline, CDR1 is MDHEN, CDR2 SYDVKM. The CDR3 is 14 residues long. The ends lost 8 bases at V and 4 bases at J; junction bases unmatched: 10. CDR3 bases: TGTGCCAGCTGCTTAATGACAGGGAGCTATGGCTACACCTTC. Translating gives CASCLMTGSYGYTF.

Note on this clonotype: A much larger clone is a single base away; this may be a read error. This chain joins TRBV7-9 and TRBJ1-4; no clear D. The germline V gene encodes CDR1 SEHNR and CDR2 FQNEAQ (reference sequence). This CDR3 is built from 16 residues. Written as DNA, the CDR3 is TGTGCCAGCAACTTAGCGCGGGCCTCCTCGGGGGAAAAACTGTTTTTT. It specifies CASNLARASSGEKLFF. Together with reference TRBV7-9 and TRBJ1-4, the CDR3 gives the full variable domain: DTGVSQNPRHKITKRGQNVTFRCDPISEHNRLYWYRQTLGQGPEFLTYFQNEAQLEKSRLLSDRFSAERPKGSFSTLEIQRTEQGDSAMYLCASNLARASSGEKLFFGSGTQLSVL.

Points on this clonotype: An end of the junction does not agree with germline; a read error may underlie this. The chain joins TRBV12-3 or TRBV12-4 to TRBJ2-3; D perhaps matches TRBD2 (6 bases). The CDR3 totals 15 residues. CDR3 sequence reads: CASSKLVGGEDTQYF. The CDR3 region has the DNA TGTGCTAGCAGTAAACTAGTGGGAGGAGAAGATACGCAGTATTTT.

Worth noting for this clonotype: At one end, the junction sequence differs from germline, possibly due to a read error. The V call is TRBV7-2, the J call TRBJ2-7; D call uncertain. Per germline, CDR1 SGHTA and CDR2 FQGNSA. The CDR3 runs 16 residues. For the CDR3, the DNA is TGTGCCAGCAGCCCCGTCTCGCATTCTTCTGCCTACGAGCACTACTTC. This sequence encodes CASSPVSHSSAYEHYF.

This chain joins TRBV6-1 and TRBJ2-2; D ambiguous. Trimming took off 7 bases at V and 4 bases at J, with 16 bases between the two ends. Germline V lookup: CDR1 MNHNS, CDR2 SASEGT. CDR3 length: 15 amino acids. CDR3 in DNA: TGTGCCAGCATTGAGGAGCTATCAGTCACCGGGGAGCTGTTTTTT. The encoded protein is CASIEELSVTGELFF.

About this clonotype itself: Germline and junction disagree at one end, which may indicate a read error. The V and J genes are TRBV6-1 and TRBJ2-5; 13 bases are a match to TRBD2. The CDR3 is 16 residues long. In germline, CDR1 is MNHNS, CDR2 SASEGT. Here the CDR3 reads CASSDASGLAGEIQYF. Here the CDR3 DNA reads TGTGCCAGCAGTGATGCGTCCGGACTAGCGGGAGAGATCCAGTACTTC.

Concerning this clonotype: No conserved phenylalanine or tryptophan ends this CDR3, so it is likely a read error. The chain carries TRBV11-2 and TRBJ2-1, with D tentatively TRBD1 or TRBD2 (5 bases each). CDR1 is SGHAT, CDR2 FQNNGV, per germline. The CDR3 is made up of 22 amino acids. The DNA for the CDR3 is TGTGCCGGCAGCCTCTCCTACCGGGGTCCCATGAAACAGGTTCGCCCCTACAATGAGCAGTTCATC. Its protein product is CAGSLSYRGPMKQVRPYNEQFI.

There are many counts of this clonotype. V and J are TRBV7-8 and TRBJ2-7, with D possibly being TRBD2 (6 bases). Per germline, CDR1 SGHVS and CDR2 FQNEAQ. Trimming took 4 bases from V and 3 from J, leaving 19 bases between them. CDR3 length equals 16 residues. The CDR3 DNA sequence: TGTGCCAGCAGCTGGCCAGGAGGGGCGGCAGGCTACGAGCAGTACTTC. This gives the protein CASSWPGGAAGYEQYF.

A word on this clonotype: No conserved phenylalanine or tryptophan ends this CDR3, so it is likely a read error. The chain links TRBV6-5 to TRBJ1-1, with D possibly TRBD1 on 6 matching bases. The germline CDR1 and CDR2 sequences are MNHEY and SVGAGI. This CDR3 is 13 amino acids long. V lost 9 bases and J lost 3, with 14 bases in between. CDR3 sequence: CASSNYRDTEAFS. Here the CDR3 DNA reads TGTGCCAGTAGTAACTACAGGGACACTGAAGCTTTCTCT.

In regard to this clonotype: No conserved phenylalanine or tryptophan ends this CDR3, so it is likely a read error. CDR3 nucleotides: TGTGCCAGCGTCCTAGAAGCGGGCTGGGTCGACGAGCAGTACCTC. Its translation is CASVLEAGWVDEQYL. This rearrangement joins TRBV6-1 to TRBJ2-7; TRBD2 might be the D (6 bases). Trimming took 8 bases from V and 5 from J, leaving 22 bases between them. The CDR3 is made up of 15 amino acids. The germline V gene has CDR1 MNHNS and CDR2 SASEGT.

This clonotype was counted many times. V is TRBV6-1 and J is TRBJ2-6, with 9 bases matching TRBD1. V trimming: 8 bases; J trimming: 2 bases; junction bases outside the gene matches: 7. The CDR3 has 16 residues. Germline CDR1 is MNHNS and CDR2 is SASEGT. CDR3 residues: CASRPGQGAGANVLTF. In DNA form, the CDR3 reads TGTGCCAGCCGCCCGGGACAGGGAGCTGGGGCCAACGTCCTGACTTTC.